This T cell receptor (beta chain) was observed in a study of blood T cell repertoires in COVID-19. The CDR3 is 15 amino acids. The ends lost 8 bases at V and 1 base at J; junction bases unmatched: 8. CDR1 is LNHDA and CDR2 is SQIVND in the germline V gene (reference sequence). Profiling relied on immunoSEQ multiplex PCR, and the TCRdb table lists in-frame clones only, not all of them. The sample has about 110,000 clones, approximately 88% seen once. Material for sequencing was peripheral blood. This clonotype was obtained from a woman aged 70-85 years with acute or convalescent COVID-19. This chain connects TRBV19 to TRBJ1-5; 7 bases line up with TRBD1. The CDR3 region is CASLPDRVSNQPQHF. CDR3 nucleotide sequence: TGTGCCAGTCTCCCAGACAGGGTAAGCAATCAGCCCCAGCATTTT.